These T cell receptor beta chains were read from a single sample in a study of cytotoxic CD8 clonotypes in ibrutinib-treated CLL. Here immunoSEQ multiplex PCR was the method, and the copy in TCRdb shows in-frame clones only, minus some. The table has almost 85,000 clones, about 86% seen once; the top ten hold approximately 5.4%. The specimen was PBMCs, collected before ibrutinib treatment. Every receptor here comes from a human donor with chronic lymphocytic leukemia. Each CDR3 is given with its conserved first and last residue. The order of the fields is clone size, D gene, V gene, J gene, CDR3 protein, CDR3 DNA. The D gene is left open where the match is weak. Clone size, where shown, is once, few, many, or a class for clones that have expanded.

>NA|NA|TRBV10-3|TRBJ2-7
CAISESGGSGVFSYEQYF
TGTGCCATCAGTGAGTCCGGTGGTAGCGGAGTATTCTCCTACGAGCAGTACTTC
>NA|NA|TRBV19|TRBJ1-4
CASSISRGTNEKLFF
TGTGCCAGTAGTATTAGCCGGGGTACTAATGAAAAACTGTTTTTT
>NA|NA|TRBV4-1|TRBJ2-3
CASSPQGGTQYF
TGCGCCAGCAGCCCACAGGGAGGCACGCAGTATTTT
>NA|NA|TRBV7-9|TRBJ1-1
CASSLDYLRGVAEAFF
TGTGCCAGCAGCTTAGACTATCTACGGGGGGTCGCTGAAGCTTTCTTT
>NA|NA|TRBV7-2|TRBJ1-4
CASSLSGATNEKLFF
TGTGCCAGCAGCTTATCGGGGGCAACTAATGAAAAACTGTTTTTT
>NA|NA|TRBV19|TRBJ1-3
CASSIDNRLPGNTIYF
TGTGCCAGTAGTATAGACAACAGGCTACCTGGAAACACCATATATTTT
>NA|NA|TRBV15|TRBJ2-2
CATSRAREGTGELFF
TGTGCCACCAGCAGAGCCAGGGAAGGCACCGGGGAGCTGTTTTTT
>NA|TRBD1|TRBV6-6|TRBJ1-2
CASSLADRGPNYGYTF
TGTGCCAGCAGTTTAGCGGACAGGGGGCCTAACTATGGCTACACCTTC
>NA|NA|TRBV6-1|TRBJ2-7
CASNHFAANEQYF
TGTGCCAGCAATCATTTTGCAGCTAACGAGCAGTACTTC
>NA|TRBD2|TRBV6-1|TRBJ2-7
CASSDLAGVKYEQYF
TGTGCCAGCAGTGATCTTGCGGGAGTAAAGTACGAGCAGTACTTC
>NA|TRBD1|TRBV5-4|TRBJ2-7
CASSQQGANEQYF
TGTGCCAGCAGTCAACAGGGGGCCAACGAGCAGTACTTC
>NA|TRBD1|TRBV19|TRBJ2-7
CASSIGGDRADEQYF
TGTGCCAGTAGTATTGGGGGCGACAGGGCGGACGAGCAGTACTTC
>NA|NA|TRBV9|TRBJ2-2
CASSVEVRTGELFF
TGTGCCAGCAGCGTTGAAGTCAGGACCGGGGAGCTGTTTTTT
>few|NA|TRBV5-1|TRBJ1-2
CASSLAQGGMGWYGYTF
TGCGCCAGCAGCTTGGCCCAGGGAGGTATGGGCTGGTATGGCTACACCTTC
>NA|NA|TRBV19|TRBJ1-1
CASIGFMNTEAFF
TGTGCCAGTATAGGGTTTATGAACACTGAAGCTTTCTTT
>NA|NA|TRBV30|TRBJ1-5
CAAQSNNQPQHF
TGTGCCGCCCAAAGTAACAATCAGCCCCAGCATTTT
>NA|TRBD2|TRBV18|TRBJ2-7
CASSPGTSGSYEQYF
TGTGCCAGCTCTCCCGGGACTAGCGGCTCCTACGAGCAGTACTTC
>NA|NA|TRBV7-9|TRBJ2-1
CASSLERKRAGNEQFF
TGTGCCAGCAGCTTAGAACGGAAGCGCGCCGGGAATGAGCAGTTCTTC
>few|TRBD1|TRBV9|TRBJ2-7
CASSTPTGGGEQYF
TGTGCCAGCAGCACCCCTACAGGGGGTGGCGAGCAGTACTTC
>NA|NA|TRBV9|TRBJ2-4
CASSVGLGNIQYF
TGTGCCAGCAGCGTAGGATTGGGGAACATTCAGTACTTC
>once|TRBD1|TRBV4-3|TRBJ1-1
CASSQRTTGQGPNTEAFF
TGCGCCAGCAGCCAACGAACGACCGGACAGGGGCCGAACACTGAAGCTTTCTTT
>NA|TRBD2|TRBV7-6|TRBJ2-2
CASSLDLTSGSRTGELFF
TGTGCCAGCAGCTTAGATCTGACTAGCGGGAGCAGGACCGGGGAGCTGTTTTTT
>NA|NA|TRBV11-3|TRBJ2-5
CASSRRRSQKETQYF
TGTGCCAGCAGCCGGCGGCGGAGCCAGAAAGAGACCCAGTACTTC
>NA|NA|TRBV7-2|TRBJ1-2
CASSLDRGGYTF
TGTGCCAGCAGCTTAGACCGAGGGGGCTACACCTTC
>NA|NA|TRBV6-6|TRBJ2-7
CASSYSRLNEQYF
TGTGCCAGCAGTTACTCCAGATTGAACGAGCAGTACTTC
>NA|NA|TRBV27|TRBJ1-1
CASRWGQDTEAFF
TGTGCCAGCAGGTGGGGTCAAGACACTGAAGCTTTCTTT
>NA|TRBD1|TRBV14|TRBJ2-5
CASRQTGFETQYF
TGTGCCAGCAGACAGACAGGGTTTGAGACCCAGTACTTC
>NA|NA|TRBV6-1|TRBJ2-3
CASSEGRYGGTDTQYF
TGTGCCAGCAGTGAAGGAAGATACGGGGGCACAGATACGCAGTATTTT
>few|NA|TRBV27|TRBJ1-2
CASSRIQQVNYGYTF
TGTGCCAGCAGTCGAATACAACAGGTTAACTATGGCTACACCTTC
>NA|NA|TRBV7-9|TRBJ1-3
CASSFYDSHPNSGYF
TGTGCCAGCAGCTTTTACGACAGCCACCCGAACTCGGGATATTTT
>NA|NA|TRBV4-3|TRBJ2-1
CASSQDLGVLGNEQFF
TGCGCCAGCAGCCAAGATTTAGGGGTTTTGGGGAATGAGCAGTTCTTC
>NA|NA|TRBV7-8|TRBJ1-2
CASSFVSLSGYTF
TGTGCCAGCAGCTTCGTGAGTCTGTCTGGCTACACCTTC
>once|NA|TRBV20-1|TRBJ2-5
CSARVLETQYF
TGCAGTGCTAGAGTTCTAGAGACCCAGTACTTC
>NA|NA|TRBV5-1|TRBJ1-1
CASSTEQGGATEAFF
TGCGCCAGCAGCACCGAACAGGGTGGGGCAACTGAAGCTTTCTTT
>NA|TRBD2|TRBV19|TRBJ2-5
CASSLRGASGSQETQYF
TGTGCCAGTAGTTTACGCGGTGCTAGCGGGAGTCAAGAGACCCAGTACTTC
>once|NA|TRBV11-2|TRBJ1-2
CASSLGAQTF
TGTGCCAGCAGCTTAGGTGCCCAAACTTTC
>NA|TRBD1|TRBV4-1|TRBJ1-1
CASSQAGTGAMNTEAFF
TGCGCCAGCAGCCAAGCCGGGACAGGGGCGATGAACACTGAAGCTTTCTTT
>NA|TRBD1|TRBV6-1|TRBJ1-1
CAGRQGQYTEAFF
TGTGCCGGACGACAGGGCCAATACACTGAAGCTTTCTTT
>NA|NA|TRBV7-2|TRBJ1-1
CASSLSSSRTEAFF
TGTGCCAGCAGCTTGTCCAGCAGCAGGACTGAAGCTTTCTTT
>NA|NA|TRBV6-1|TRBJ1-2
CASSELRSKGGYGYTF
TGTGCCAGCAGTGAATTGCGATCGAAAGGGGGCTATGGCTACACCTTC
>NA|NA|TRBV5-6|TRBJ2-5
CASSLEYRDQETQYF
TGTGCCAGCAGCTTGGAGTACAGGGACCAAGAGACCCAGTACTTC
>NA|NA|TRBV5-1|TRBJ2-4
CASSLTVAKNIQYF
TGCGCCAGCAGCTTGACCGTAGCCAAAAACATTCAGTACTTC
>NA|NA|TRBV29-1|TRBJ2-6
CSVAYTGANVLTF
TGCAGCGTGGCTTATACTGGGGCCAACGTCCTGACTTTC
>NA|TRBD2|TRBV11-2|TRBJ2-7
CASSLLAGVSEQYF
TGTGCCAGCAGCTTACTAGCGGGAGTATCCGAGCAGTACTTC
>NA|NA|TRBV5-1|TRBJ2-5
CASSLVGGQETQYF
TGCGCCAGCAGCTTGGTCGGGGGACAAGAGACCCAGTACTTC
>NA|TRBD1|TRBV28|TRBJ1-2
CASSLRDRGFGYTF
TGTGCCAGCAGCCTGAGGGACAGGGGGTTTGGCTACACCTTC
>NA|NA|TRBV7-9|TRBJ1-1
CASTGSTGFEGNTEAFF
TGTGCCAGCACCGGGAGTACAGGGTTCGAGGGGAACACTGAAGCTTTCTTT
>NA|TRBD1|TRBV7-6|TRBJ2-1
CASSVTGTGTNEQFF
TGTGCCAGCAGCGTTACCGGGACAGGGACGAATGAGCAGTTCTTC
>once|NA|TRBV29-1|TRBJ2-2
CSVKGGSNTGELFF
TGCAGCGTCAAGGGGGGATCGAACACCGGGGAGCTGTTTTTT
>NA|TRBD1|TRBV6-6|TRBJ1-5
CASTLQTGGGNQPQHF
TGTGCCAGCACCCTTCAAACAGGGGGGGGCAATCAGCCCCAGCATTTT
>NA|NA|TRBV15|TRBJ1-3
CATSRDRRAGNTIYF
TGTGCCACCAGCAGAGATCGGAGGGCTGGAAACACCATATATTTT
>NA|NA|TRBV2|TRBJ1-3
CASNWAGSGNTIYF
TGTGCCAGCAATTGGGCCGGATCTGGAAACACCATATATTTT
>NA|TRBD1|TRBV27|TRBJ2-7
CASSLDRAGYEQYF
TGTGCCAGCAGCCTCGACAGGGCGGGCTACGAGCAGTACTTC
>NA|NA|TRBV30|TRBJ1-3
CAWSLGIAGNTIYF
TGTGCCTGGAGTTTGGGGATAGCTGGAAACACCATATATTTT
>NA|NA|TRBV10-1|TRBJ2-7
CASSDIDSYEQYF
TGCGCCAGCAGTGATATAGACTCCTACGAGCAGTACTTC
>few|NA|TRBV4-3|TRBJ2-3
CASSQLTSRPRTDTQYF
TGCGCCAGCAGCCAACTAACTAGCCGACCCCGCACAGATACGCAGTATTTT
>NA|NA|TRBV5-1|TRBJ1-2
CASSLDPREAYGYTF
TGCGCCAGCAGCTTGGACCCAAGGGAGGCCTATGGCTACACCTTC
>NA|NA|TRBV6-1|TRBJ2-7
CASSEKAGTPYVGYEQYF
TGTGCCAGCAGTGAGAAAGCCGGGACTCCCTATGTGGGCTACGAGCAGTACTTC
>NA|NA|TRBV18|TRBJ2-5
CASSPPAQETQYF
TGTGCCAGCTCACCGCCAGCCCAAGAGACCCAGTACTTC